This T cell receptor beta chain was sequenced in a study of T cell clonality in common variable immunodeficiency. Libraries were prepared by immunoSEQ multiplex PCR; TCRdb keeps only in-frame clonotypes and omits some of them. The sample contains 40,000 to 50,000 clones, none of them singletons. Study-level findings and limits: Reportedly, TCR beta sequences from common variable immunodeficiency showed fewer deletions and N-nucleotide insertions. CVID subjects showed higher TCRbeta clonality than healthy controls.

All CVID subjects were on immunoglobulin replacement for at least one year. After removal of 8 bases from V and 3 bases from J, the junction contained 5 bases not matched to a gene. Germline V gives CDR1 SNHLY, CDR2 FYNNEI. The CDR3 length is 14 residues. This clone has more than one count but fewer than ten. What it recognizes is unknown. The CDR3 end falls 3 residues outside the read, so it is completed with the germline J gene. The J gene is TRBJ2-2, the V gene TRBV2, with 8 positions matching TRBD2. This sequence was found in a human donor with common variable immunodeficiency. Sequenced input: peripheral blood mononuclear cells. The CDR3 DNA, read in part, is TGTGCCAGCCGGGGGGGGCCGGACACCGGGGAG. It codes for CASRGGPDTGE. In full, the CDR3 is CASRGGPDTGELFF. The variable domain in full, completed from reference TRBV2 and TRBJ2-2, reads EPEVTQTPSHQVTQMGQEVILRCVPISNHLYFYWYRQILGQKVEFLVSFYNNEISEKSEIFDDQFSVERPDGSNFTLKIRSTKLEDSAMYFCASRGGPDTGELFFGEGSRLTVL.